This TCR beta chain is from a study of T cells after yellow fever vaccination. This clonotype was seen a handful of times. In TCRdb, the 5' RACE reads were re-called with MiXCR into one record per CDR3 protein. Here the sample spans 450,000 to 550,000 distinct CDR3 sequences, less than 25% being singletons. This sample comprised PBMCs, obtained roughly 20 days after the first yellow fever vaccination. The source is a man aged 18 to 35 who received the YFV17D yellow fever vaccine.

Written as DNA, the CDR3 is TGTGCCAGCAGCTTAGCCGGACAGGAGGACGATGGCTACACCTTC. The encoded protein is CASSLAGQEDDGYTF. The genes are TRBV11-1 and TRBJ1-2, with 7 bases fitting TRBD1. The germline gives CDR1 SGHAT, CDR2 FQDESV (reference sequence). The CDR3 contains 15 residues. V gave up 0 bases and J gave up 6 bases; unmatched junction bases: 7.